What follows are 4 T cell receptor beta chains derived from one specimen sequenced in a study of neurological immune-mediated disorders. TCRdb called the 5' RACE reads again in MiXCR, with one record for every CDR3 protein. This table holds tens of thousands of distinct CDR3 sequences, approximately 4.1% found once. What was sequenced was PBMCs. The receptors originated from a man aged 25 to 40 with multiple sclerosis.

This clonotype was found many times. V and J are TRBV21-1 and TRBJ2-3; TRBD1, the table's D call, was not compared with the DNA. TRBV21-1 is a known pseudogene. The CDR3 loop spans 13 amino acids. The CDR3 loop is CASSKPGSDTQYF. The CDR3 DNA reads as TGTGCCAGCAGCAAACCAGGGTCAGATACGCAGTATTTT.

The chain combines TRBV7-8 with TRBJ2-7; D remains unclear. The CDR3 runs to 12 residues. The V gene's germline CDR1 is SGHVS and CDR2 FQNEAQ. V was shortened by 1 base and J by 2 bases, with 3 bases between the two germline ends. The CDR3 nucleotides are TGTGCCAGCAGCTTAGTGGCCTACGAGCAGTACTTC. It specifies CASSLVAYEQYF.

The sample holds many counts of this clonotype. The chain couples TRBV5-1 to TRBJ2-3; 9 bases fit TRBD2. The CDR3 extends over 15 amino acids. The germline gives CDR1 SGHRS, CDR2 YFSETQ. The trim removed 2 bases at V and 5 bases at J, leaving 6 bases unmatched. The CDR3 DNA reads TGCGCCAGCAGCTTCCGCGGGGGGGGCCAAGATACGCAGTATTTT. This encodes CASSFRGGGQDTQYF.

This clonotype was observed many times. This chain links TRBV4-1 with TRBJ1-2, with TRBD1 matching over 10 bases. Germline V CDR1 and CDR2: MGHRA, YSYEKL. CDR3 length: 18 residues. With 4 bases clipped from V and 8 bases from J, the junction kept 19 bases outside the gene matches. Here the CDR3 DNA reads TGCGCCAGCAGCCCCGAGGCCTTGGGACAGGGGACCTCTTGGGGCTACACCTTC. Amino acid sequence: CASSPEALGQGTSWGYTF.